The sequence of this T cell receptor (beta chain) was determined in a study of blood T cell repertoires in COVID-19. Study summary: Whether acute or convalescent, the COVID-19 samples came from the United States, Italy and Spain.

The CDR3 is 14 amino acids. The V gene lost 6 bases and the J gene lost 4 bases, with 15 bases spanning the gap. Germline V CDR1 and CDR2: MNHEY, SVGAGI. This clone was seen a few times. The method was immunoSEQ multiplex PCR; TCRdb's version includes in-frame clones alone and lacks a portion of them. The sample lists just over 350,000 clones, about 88% occurring once. The chain combines TRBV6-5 with TRBJ1-2; a weak D match, TRBD1 (5 bases). Material: peripheral blood. The receptor was isolated from a woman aged 60-75 years with COVID-19, enrolled during active disease. The CDR3 is CASSPTGRTYGYTF. The CDR3 DNA reads TGTGCCAGCAGCCCAACAGGCCGCACCTATGGCTACACCTTC.